These T cell receptor beta chains were read from a single sample in a study of beta chain features in type 1 diabetes. Only in-frame clones appear in the TCRdb table, and some are missing; sequencing was by immunoSEQ multiplex PCR. The sample consists of some 660,000 clones, around an eighth of them appearing once. Input material: naive CD4+ T cells from blood. The receptor set was obtained from a man aged 18 to 30 with type 1 diabetes. Each CDR3 is given with its conserved first and last residue. The order of the fields is CDR3 DNA, CDR3 protein, D gene, J gene, V gene, clone size. A D gene is named only where the DNA matches it firmly. Rows give clone size only sometimes, using once, few, many, or a class for an expanded clone.

TGTGCCAGCAGTAACAGCATGAACACTGAAGCTTTCTTT,CASSNSMNTEAFF,.,TRBJ1-1,TRBV28,few
TGCGCCAGCAGCCCACATTTGGGGGGTAGAGCTTTCTTT,CASSPHLGGRAFF,.,TRBJ1-1,TRBV4-3,few
TGCAGCGTTGATGCAACCGCAGGCTACACCTTC,CSVDATAGYTF,.,TRBJ1-2,TRBV29-1,.
TGTGCCTGGAGTGGCCCGGGGAGTGGGGCTCAGCCCCAGCATTTT,CAWSGPGSGAQPQHF,.,TRBJ1-5,TRBV30,few
TGTGCCAGCAGCTTAGCCCCCTACCGCTACGAGCAGTACTTC,CASSLAPYRYEQYF,.,TRBJ2-7,TRBV7-3,.
TGCAGCACCGACACTTACTCCTACAATGAGCAGTTCTTC,CSTDTYSYNEQFF,.,TRBJ2-1,TRBV29-1,few
TGTGCCAGCTCACCGCGGGACAGGAAAAATCAAGAGACCCAGTACTTC,CASSPRDRKNQETQYF,TRBD1,TRBJ2-5,TRBV18,.
TGCGCCAGCAGCTTGGTTGGGGGCAATCAGCCCCAGCATTTT,CASSLVGGNQPQHF,.,TRBJ1-5,TRBV5-1,once
TGTGCCAGCAGTTCGGGGATGGATACGCAGTATTTT,CASSSGMDTQYF,.,TRBJ2-3,TRBV9,few
TGTGCCAGCAGAACGGGGGTCAGCCCCTACGAGCAGTACTTC,CASRTGVSPYEQYF,.,TRBJ2-7,TRBV6-5,few
TGCAGCGCAAGACTCGGGACAGATTTCACAGATACGCAGTATTTT,CSARLGTDFTDTQYF,TRBD1,TRBJ2-3,TRBV29-1,few
TGTGCCAGCTCACCAGGGACAGGGGACGAGCAGTACTTC,CASSPGTGDEQYF,TRBD1,TRBJ2-7,TRBV18,.
TGCGCGACCTCTAAAAGCGGGAAGAGCTCCTACGAGCAGTACTTC,CATSKSGKSSYEQYF,TRBD2,TRBJ2-7,TRBV10-1,few
TGTGCCTGGAGTGGCCATCCGGACGAGCAGTACTTC,CAWSGHPDEQYF,.,TRBJ2-7,TRBV30,few
TGTGCCAGCAGCCTAACAGGGAACACTGAAGCTTTCTTT,CASSLTGNTEAFF,.,TRBJ1-1,TRBV11-2,.
TGCGCCAGCAGCATAGCGGGATACTCCTACAATGAGCAGTTCTTC,CASSIAGYSYNEQFF,TRBD2,TRBJ2-1,TRBV5-1,once
TGCAGCGTCGGACTAGCGGGAGGGAGGGATACGCAGTATTTT,CSVGLAGGRDTQYF,TRBD2,TRBJ2-3,TRBV29-1,.
TGCAGCGTTGAGGGGCCGGGGGACACCATATATTTT,CSVEGPGDTIYF,.,TRBJ1-3,TRBV29-1,few
TGTGCCAGCAGCTTAGAACGGGGAAAAACTGAAGCTTTCTTT,CASSLERGKTEAFF,.,TRBJ1-1,TRBV7-8,few
TGTGCCAGCTGGGAGACGGGCCGCAACAATGAGCAGTTCTTC,CASWETGRNNEQFF,.,TRBJ2-1,TRBV11-2,.
TGCGCCAGCAGCTTCGACAATGAGCAGTTCTTC,CASSFDNEQFF,.,TRBJ2-1,TRBV5-1,few
TGCAGTGCCCAGTACAGTGGGCCCCTCCACTTT,CSAQYSGPLHF,.,TRBJ1-6,TRBV20-1,few
TGTGCCTGGAGTGTTTTTAGCGGGAGGATGAACACCGGGGAGCTGTTTTTT,CAWSVFSGRMNTGELFF,TRBD2,TRBJ2-2,TRBV30,.
TGTGCCAGCAGTGCCCCGGGACTAGCGGTGACCACGAAGACCGGGGAGCTGTTTTTT,CASSAPGLAVTTKTGELFF,TRBD2,TRBJ2-2,TRBV28,few
TGCAGCGTAAATGACAGGGGGAACACTGAAGCTTTCTTT,CSVNDRGNTEAFF,TRBD1,TRBJ1-1,TRBV29-1,few
TGTGCCAGCAGCTCAGACCACAACGGGAGGCGATCCTACGAGCAGTACTTC,CASSSDHNGRRSYEQYF,TRBD2,TRBJ2-7,TRBV5-4,.
TGTGCCAGCAGTACGACCGGGACTAGCGGGGGAACGTACTTC,CASSTTGTSGGTYF,TRBD2,TRBJ2-7,TRBV25-1,.
TGTGCCTGGAGTATGGGGGTGGTTACCTACGAGCAGTACTTC,CAWSMGVVTYEQYF,.,TRBJ2-7,TRBV30,few
TGTGCCAGCAGCTACGGGACTAGCGGGGAAGAGACCCAGTACTTC,CASSYGTSGEETQYF,TRBD2,TRBJ2-5,TRBV7-9,few
TGTGCCAGCAGCCCCCGTCCGGGACAGAGGATCCCTGGGGCCAACGTCCTGACTTTC,CASSPRPGQRIPGANVLTF,TRBD1,TRBJ2-6,TRBV7-9,.
TGTGCCAGCAGTACGGTGTGGGACAGTCACAATGAGCAGTTCTTC,CASSTVWDSHNEQFF,TRBD1,TRBJ2-1,TRBV25-1,.
TGTGCCAGCAGCCAGTATCCTCAGCCACAGTTCTTC,CASSQYPQPQFF,.,TRBJ2-1,TRBV14,many
TGTGCCAGCAGCTTGTTGTACAATGAGCAGTTCTTC,CASSLLYNEQFF,.,TRBJ2-1,TRBV5-4,.
TGTGCCAGTACTTACAGGGCAGGGAATGAGCAGTTCTTC,CASTYRAGNEQFF,.,TRBJ2-1,TRBV19,.
TGTGCCAGCGACAGGGGCGGACCACTCTATGGCTACACCTTC,CASDRGGPLYGYTF,TRBD1,TRBJ1-2,TRBV28,.
TGTGCCAGCCGCCGGGCCTACAATGAGCAGTTCTTC,CASRRAYNEQFF,.,TRBJ2-1,TRBV13,few
TGTGCCTGGAGTGTAGGAACTAGCGGGAGGACAAGCTACGAGCAGTACTTC,CAWSVGTSGRTSYEQYF,TRBD2,TRBJ2-7,TRBV30,.
TGCAGCGTTGCAGGGTTCGGCCAAGAGACCCAGTACTTC,CSVAGFGQETQYF,.,TRBJ2-5,TRBV29-1,.
TGTGCCAGCTTTCGGGGGACGGGATCCTACGAGCAGTACTTC,CASFRGTGSYEQYF,.,TRBJ2-7,TRBV7-2,.
TGTGCCAGCAGTGACTCTGGACAGGACTATGGCTACACCTTC,CASSDSGQDYGYTF,TRBD1,TRBJ1-2,TRBV6-4,.
TGTGCCAGCAGCTTCGGGCTCCAGGGCACTGAAGCTTTCTTT,CASSFGLQGTEAFF,.,TRBJ1-1,TRBV9,.
TGTGCCACCAGCAGAGAAGGGGTTTCACCCCTCCACTTT,CATSREGVSPLHF,.,TRBJ1-6,TRBV15,once
TGCAGCGGATTTAACGGAGGGGACAGTGAAGCTTTCTTT,CSGFNGGDSEAFF,TRBD1,TRBJ1-1,TRBV29-1,.
TGTGCCAGCAGTTACAACTCGGCTAGCGGGGAGACCCAGTACTTC,CASSYNSASGETQYF,TRBD2,TRBJ2-5,TRBV6-6,few
TGTGCCAGCAGTTTTAGCGGGAGGGGCGGCGAGCAGTACTTC,CASSFSGRGGEQYF,TRBD2,TRBJ2-7,TRBV7-9,few
TGTGCCTGGAGTGTTGGCCGAACCCACGAGCAGTACTTC,CAWSVGRTHEQYF,.,TRBJ2-7,TRBV30,few
TGCGCCAGCAGCCAAGGGTACTCCCGGGACAGGGGGTTGAGGCCTCAGCATTTT,CASSQGYSRDRGLRPQHF,TRBD1,TRBJ1-5,TRBV4-1,.
TGTGCCAGTATCTCGCAGAGCTCTGGGGCCAACGTCCTGACTTTC,CASISQSSGANVLTF,.,TRBJ2-6,TRBV19,.
TGCAGCGTCACAGGGGCTAGCGTCTCGTACCAAGAGACCCAGTACTTC,CSVTGASVSYQETQYF,.,TRBJ2-5,TRBV29-1,.
TGTGCCAGCAGCGGACCCCAGACAGGGCCGATGAGCACAGATACGCAGTATTTT,CASSGPQTGPMSTDTQYF,TRBD1,TRBJ2-3,TRBV9,.
TGTGCCAGCAGCTGGGGACTCGCTCTCAATCAGCCCCAGCATTTT,CASSWGLALNQPQHF,.,TRBJ1-5,TRBV5-6,.
TGTGCCTGGAGTTTCTCCCGGGACTCGAACACCGGGGAGCTGTTTTTT,CAWSFSRDSNTGELFF,.,TRBJ2-2,TRBV30,.
TGTGCCTGGAATGGTCTTGGGGCAGGGCGCTCCTACGAGCAGTACTTC,CAWNGLGAGRSYEQYF,.,TRBJ2-7,TRBV30,few
TGCAGCGTTTTCTATAGGACAGCGACGCGTGGCTACACCTTC,CSVFYRTATRGYTF,.,TRBJ1-2,TRBV29-1,.
TGTGCCAGTAGTATCTATGGGACAGCCAATCAGCCCCAGCATTTT,CASSIYGTANQPQHF,TRBD1,TRBJ1-5,TRBV19,.